A selection of T cell receptor beta chains follows, all from one sample in a study of T-cell reconstitution after alpha-beta-depleted transplantation in children. TCRdb processed the PCR reads anew with MiXCR; each CDR3 protein has one entry. The repertoire holds some 120,000 distinct CDR3 sequences, with 9.7% as singletons. The starting material was PBMCs, mostly from graft donor cells, obtained 180 days after TCRalphabeta/CD19-depleted stem cell transplant. The source of these receptors is a girl less than two years old who had a stem cell transplant for combined immunodeficiency, so the T cells may come from the graft donor. CDR3s include the opening cysteine and the closing phenylalanine or tryptophan. D genes are given only for firm matches. Size values are once, few and many counts, or a class for expanded clones, and some rows have none.

>TRBJ2-7|TRBV29-1|.|.
TGCAGCGTTAACGCAGGGGGGACCTACGAGCAGTACTTC
CSVNAGGTYEQYF
>TRBJ2-1|TRBV12-3/TRBV12-4|.|many
TGTGCCAGCAGTTTAGGAGGTAGCGGCGCAGAGCAGTTCTTC
CASSLGGSGAEQFF
>TRBJ2-1|TRBV12-3/TRBV12-4|TRBD1|many
TGTGCCAGCAGTTCATACCGGACAGGACGTACCTACAATGAGCAGTTCTTC
CASSSYRTGRTYNEQFF
>TRBJ2-2|TRBV7-2|TRBD2|many
TGTGCCAGCAGCCCGAGCGGGATAGGGGAGCTGTTTTTT
CASSPSGIGELFF
>TRBJ1-5|TRBV6-5|.|many
TGTGCCAGCAGTTACCCCCCGGGAGTTAGCAATCAGCCCCAGCATTTT
CASSYPPGVSNQPQHF
>TRBJ1-6|TRBV3-1|TRBD1|many
TGTGCCAGCAGCCAAACGGACAGGGGGCTTTCACCCCTCCACTTT
CASSQTDRGLSPLHF
>TRBJ1-5|TRBV5-5|.|many
TGTGCCAGCAGCCAAGACAGTAGCAATCAGCCCCAGCATTTT
CASSQDSSNQPQHF
>TRBJ1-1|TRBV5-1|.|.
TGCGCCAGCAGCTTGGAATTGGACGGGACTGAAGCTTTCTTT
CASSLELDGTEAFF
>TRBJ1-5|TRBV28|.|.
TGTGCCAGCAGTTTACCCGGGACCGGATTCCTCTATAGCAATCAGCCCCAGCATTTT
CASSLPGTGFLYSNQPQHF
>TRBJ2-1|TRBV14|TRBD2|few
TGTGCCAGCATCCTACCCGGGACTAGCGTCCATGAGCAGTTCTTC
CASILPGTSVHEQFF
>TRBJ2-2|TRBV5-5|TRBD2|.
TGTGCCAGCAGCTTAAGGCTAGCGGGTCCCGCGAACACCGGGGAGCTGTTTTTT
CASSLRLAGPANTGELFF